This TCR beta chain appears in the sequencing data of a study of identifying expanded T cells in peripheral blood. Clones were sequenced by immunoSEQ multiplex PCR, and TCRdb holds only the in-frame ones, with some missing. The table shows around 100,000 clones, with 80% to 90% occurring only once. Trimming took 4 bases from V and 3 from J; bases not matched to a gene: 10. The CDR3 runs 16 residues. Looked up from germline, CDR1 is SGHKS and CDR2 is YYEKEE (reference sequence). The TCR originated in a person aged 18-69 years in good health. The sample consisted of blood. The chain couples TRBV5-5 to TRBJ1-5; TRBD1 matches at 7 bases. CDR3 coding DNA: TGTGCCAGCAGCCGGTCCGGGACAGCCCTCAATCAGCCCCAGCATTTT. It encodes CASSRSGTALNQPQHF. Complete variable domain (other parts from reference TRBV5-5 and TRBJ1-5): DAGVTQSPTHLIKTRGQQVTLRCSPISGHKSVSWYQQVLGQGPQFIFQYYEKEERGRGNFPDRFSARQFPNYSSELNVNALLLGDSALYLCASSRSGTALNQPQHFGDGTRLSIL.